One sample yielded the 30 T cell receptor beta chains listed below, sequenced in a study of identical twins. TCRdb reprocessed the 5' RACE reads via MiXCR and lists one record per CDR3 protein. The sample has 1.5 million to 2 million distinct CDR3 sequences; around 29% are singletons. The material sequenced was cord blood. All receptors come from a newborn girl in good health.

The chain is built from TRBV25-1 and TRBJ1-1, with 9 nucleotides matching TRBD1. V lost 4 bases and J lost 1; bases outside the gene matches: 4. The CDR3 is 15 amino acids. CDR1 is MGHDK, CDR2 SYGVNS, per germline. The CDR3 sequence: CASSGLQGANTEAFF. The CDR3 region has the DNA TGTGCCAGCAGTGGATTACAGGGGGCGAACACTGAAGCTTTCTTT. Supplemented by reference TRBV25-1 and TRBJ1-1, the full variable domain reads EADIYQTPRYLVIGTGKKITLECSQTMGHDKMYWYQQDPGMELHLIHYSYGVNSTEKGDLSSESTVSRIRTEHFPLTLESARPSHTSQYLCASSGLQGANTEAFFGQGTRLTVV.

The V call is TRBV20-1, the J call TRBJ2-3, with TRBD2 identical over 7 bases. There are 15 residues in the CDR3. Trimming took 3 bases from V and 0 from J; bases not matched to a gene: 6. CDR1 and CDR2 (germline): DFQATT, SNEGSKA (reference sequence). The CDR3 sequence: CSASILAASTDTQYF. In DNA, the CDR3 is TGCAGTGCTAGCATTCTAGCGGCTAGCACAGATACGCAGTATTTT.

This clonotype was counted between two and nine times. V and J are TRBV14 and TRBJ2-1; no clear D gene. From germline, CDR1 is SGHDN and CDR2 FVKESK. Trimming cost V 4 bases and J 0 bases, with 10 bases left between them. CDR3 size: 15 residues. CDR3 in amino acids: CASSPRVNSYNEQFF. CDR3 in DNA: TGTGCCAGCAGCCCCCGGGTCAACTCCTACAATGAGCAGTTCTTC.

This clonotype was seen more than once but under ten times. The chain couples TRBV10-3 to TRBJ2-3; a possible D gene is TRBD2 (6 bases). The CDR3 spans 13 residues. Germline lookup yields CDR1 ENHRY and CDR2 SYGVKD. V was cut by 9 bases and J by 1 base, with 11 bases left in between. The CDR3 sequence: CAMARGGTDTQYF. In DNA form, the CDR3 reads TGTGCCATGGCCCGCGGGGGCACAGATACGCAGTATTTT.

Regarding this clonotype: Sequence at one end of the junction differs from germline and may be a read error. The rearrangement uses TRBV10-3 and TRBJ2-1, with 13 bases that match TRBD2. This CDR3 region has 16 residues. Germline-derived CDR1 and CDR2 are ENHRY and SYGVKD. As DNA, the CDR3 is TGTGCCGTCAGTCGACTAGCGGGAGGACCCTACAATGAGCAGTTCTTC. It specifies CAVSRLAGGPYNEQFF.

This rearrangement joins TRBV6-6 to TRBJ1-1; no firm D call. V was shortened by 2 bases and J by 2 bases, with 9 bases between the two germline ends. The CDR3 consists of 14 residues. Germline V gene data show CDR1 as MNHNY and CDR2 as SVGAGI (reference sequence). CDR3 residues: CASSYTKPNTEAFF. CDR3 DNA sequence: TGTGCCAGCAGTTACACCAAGCCTAACACTGAAGCTTTCTTT.

This clonotype was found once. Just one base apart from a much larger clone, this may be a read error. The chain carries TRBV4-1 and TRBJ2-5, with D unclear. Per the germline V gene, CDR1 is MGHRA and CDR2 is YSYEKL. The CDR3 runs 13 residues. V lost 4 bases to trimming and J lost 11 bases, with 17 bases between them. The CDR3 region has the DNA TGCGCCAGCAGCCTAAGACTGGAGAATGAGCAGTACTTC. This encodes CASSLRLENEQYF.

The chain links TRBV20-1 to TRBJ2-3, with a weak D call TRBD2 (5 bases). CDR3 length: 14 amino acids. Germline CDR1 DFQATT, CDR2 SNEGSKA (reference sequence). Trimming took off 0 bases at V and 2 bases at J, with 9 bases between the two ends. CDR3 sequence reads: CSARDGMPTDTQYF. CDR3 in DNA: TGCAGTGCTAGAGACGGGATGCCCACAGATACGCAGTATTTT.

The V gene is TRBV7-2, the J gene TRBJ2-3; 7 nucleotides align to TRBD2. Germline values: CDR1 SGHTA, CDR2 FQGNSA. J lost 6 bases, V lost 4 bases, and 10 bases had no gene match. The CDR3 runs 15 residues. The CDR3 DNA reads TGTGCCAGCAGCTCCGTGGGGGGGTACACGGATACGCAGTATTTT. Its translation: CASSSVGGYTDTQYF.

This chain links TRBV2 with TRBJ2-1; D uncertain. The V and J ends lost 7 bases and 4 bases respectively, with 14 bases between them. Germline V CDR1 and CDR2: SNHLY, FYNNEI. The CDR3 totals 14 residues. This CDR3 is CASNLVTTYNEQFF. The CDR3 DNA reads TGTGCCAGCAACTTGGTGACGACATACAATGAGCAGTTCTTC.

This clonotype was counted a few times. The CDR3 nucleotides are TGTGCCAGCAGTTATATGAAGGGGGCTAGCTCCTACGAGCAGTACTTC. It is translated as CASSYMKGASSYEQYF. The gene calls are TRBV6-6 and TRBJ2-7; 7 bases line up with TRBD1. V was clipped by 3 bases and J by 0 bases; unmatched bases: 8. The CDR3 is 16 amino acids. From germline, CDR1 is MNHNY and CDR2 SVGAGI (reference sequence).

The gene calls are TRBV6-5 and TRBJ2-7; 8 bases agree with TRBD1. The CDR3 spans 14 residues. With V trimmed by 2 bases and J by 4 bases, 4 bases remained unmatched. Germline CDR1 is MNHEY and CDR2 is SVGAGI. Here the CDR3 reads CASSYAGTGYEQYF. The CDR3 nucleotides read TGTGCCAGCAGTTACGCCGGGACAGGATACGAGCAGTACTTC.

This clonotype was observed a few times. CDR3 nucleotides: TGTGCCAGCAGCCGAAACAGGGCTCAATATAGCAATCAGCCCCAGCATTTT. Residues: CASSRNRAQYSNQPQHF. The V call is TRBV12-3 or TRBV12-4, the J call TRBJ1-5, with TRBD1 as a possible D gene (6 bases). Trimming took off 6 bases at V and 0 bases at J, with 18 bases between the two ends. The CDR3 has 17 amino acids.

This clonotype was seen repeatedly, ten times or more. V gene TRBV29-1 combines with J gene TRBJ1-2; D is uncertain. Germline V gene sequence: CDR1 SQVTM, CDR2 ANQGSEA. The ends were cut back, 5 bases at V and 3 bases at J, with 10 bases in the middle. The CDR3 sequence is 12 residues long. In nucleotides, the CDR3 is TGCAGCGTTCAGGAGTCACACTATGGCTACACCTTC. Protein sequence: CSVQESHYGYTF.

This clonotype has a count of ten or more. The V gene is TRBV12-3 or TRBV12-4, the J gene TRBJ2-3; D call uncertain. Trimming took off 3 bases at V and 8 bases at J, with 3 bases between the two ends. This CDR3 has 10 amino acids. The CDR3 nucleotides are TGTGCCAGCAGTTTGGGTACGCAGTATTTT. Amino acid sequence: CASSLGTQYF.

This clonotype has only a few counts. The gene calls are TRBV20-1 and TRBJ2-5, with 7 bases matching TRBD2. V lost 4 bases and J lost 5; bases outside the gene matches: 16. Germline-derived CDR1 and CDR2 are DFQATT and SNEGSKA (reference sequence). The CDR3 is 16 amino acids. The CDR3 sequence: CSAKPPPGGRHETQYF. CDR3 in DNA: TGCAGTGCTAAACCCCCGCCGGGGGGAAGGCACGAGACCCAGTACTTC.

This clonotype has ten or more counts. Germline is not matched at one junction end, which may reflect a read error. This chain connects TRBV5-1 to TRBJ2-1; D gene unclear. The CDR3 length is 13 residues. CDR1 SGHRS and CDR2 YFSETQ come from the germline V gene. CDR3: CASSLRRDNEQFF. For the CDR3, the DNA is TGTGCCAGCAGCTTAAGACGAGACAATGAGCAGTTCTTC.

The rearrangement links TRBV3-1 to TRBJ1-6, with 7 nucleotides matching TRBD1. Per germline, CDR1 LGHDT and CDR2 YNNKEL (reference sequence). The J segment lost 9 bases and the V segment lost 1 base, leaving 9 bases of the junction unmatched. The CDR3 totals 16 residues. The CDR3 DNA reads as TGTGCCAGCAGCCAAGTGCAGGGGGTGGCTTTTTCACCCCTCCACTTT. It specifies CASSQVQGVAFSPLHF.

The rearrangement links TRBV4-1 to TRBJ2-5; TRBD2 matches at 9 bases. The J call may not be correct, given that the DNA end is closer to TRBJ2-7. The CDR3 is 15 residues long. CDR1 and CDR2 from the germline V gene are MGHRA and YSYEKL. The CDR3 sequence: CASSQEGIAGDEQYF. The CDR3 nucleotides are TGCGCCAGCAGCCAAGAAGGGATAGCGGGAGACGAGCAGTACTTC.

This chain uses TRBV9 with TRBJ2-7; 10 nucleotides match TRBD2. The CDR3 length is 15 residues. V was clipped by 0 bases and J by 0 bases; unmatched bases: 0. Per the germline V gene, CDR1 is SGDLS and CDR2 is YYNGEE. The CDR3 DNA follows: TGTGCCAGCAGCGTAGCTAGCGGGGGCTCCTACGAGCAGTACTTC. Its protein product is CASSVASGGSYEQYF. The full variable domain, its missing parts supplied by reference TRBV9 and TRBJ2-7, is DSGVTQTPKHLITATGQRVTLRCSPRSGDLSVYWYQQSLDQGLQFLIQYYNGEERAKGNILERFSAQQFPDLHSELNLSSLELGDSALYFCASSVASGGSYEQYFGPGTRLTVT.

V is TRBV10-3 and J is TRBJ2-5; D is unclear. Trimming cost V 1 base and J 11 bases, with 11 bases left between them. The CDR3 length is 12 residues. Germline values: CDR1 ENHRY, CDR2 SYGVKD. CDR3 residues: CAISELIEEQYF. The CDR3 nucleotides are TGTGCCATCAGTGAGTTGATAGAGGAGCAGTACTTC.

A few counts support this clonotype. The chain joins TRBV7-9 to TRBJ1-6; 7 nucleotides line up with TRBD1. CDR3 length: 13 residues. V was clipped by 4 bases and J by 8 bases; unmatched bases: 2. The germline V gene encodes CDR1 SEHNR and CDR2 FQNEAQ (reference sequence). CDR3 sequence (DNA): TGTGCCAGCAGCTCGGGGACAGATTCACCCCTCCACTTT. Translated, it gives CASSSGTDSPLHF.

V gene TRBV20-1 combines with J gene TRBJ2-4; D unresolved. The germline CDR1 and CDR2 sequences are DFQATT and SNEGSKA (reference sequence). The CDR3 is 13 residues long. The chain's CDR3 is CSRRVRSNNIQYF. Here the CDR3 DNA reads TGCAGCCGCCGTGTCAGGAGTAATAACATTCAGTACTTC.

This clonotype was found many times. In DNA, the CDR3 is TGTGCCAGCGAATCGGTTATAAATACGCAGTATTTT. Protein: CASESVINTQYF. This chain uses TRBV11-2 with TRBJ2-3; D uncertain. Trimming removed 8 bases at V and 7 bases at J, with 13 bases between. Germline assignment: CDR1 SGHAT and CDR2 FQNNGV. The CDR3 spans 12 residues.

This chain uses TRBV20-1 with TRBJ1-2; no clear D gene. CDR3 length: 15 residues. Germline-derived CDR1 and CDR2 are DFQATT and SNEGSKA (reference sequence). V dropped 2 bases and J dropped 1 base, with 14 bases sitting between them. In nucleotides, the CDR3 is TGCAGTGCTAGACTCTCGACTCCCCGTAACTATGGCTACACCTTC. The encoded protein is CSARLSTPRNYGYTF.

Regarding this clonotype: Compared with germline, one end of the junction differs, possibly owing to a read error. The chain joins TRBV29-1 to TRBJ2-1; 9 nucleotides align to TRBD2. Germline loops: CDR1 SQVTM, CDR2 ANQGSEA. This CDR3 comprises 13 residues. The CDR3 DNA reads as TGCAGCGATAGCGGGGGAGTATACAATGAGCAGGTCTTC. This sequence encodes CSDSGGVYNEQVF.

Turning to this clonotype: The junction differs from germline at one of its ends, possibly a read error. This chain joins TRBV6-4 and TRBJ1-1; D possibly corresponds to TRBD1 (5 bases). This CDR3 has 13 amino acids. In germline, CDR1 is MRHNA, CDR2 SNTAGT. The CDR3 sequence: CASSVIRGTEAFF. Written as DNA, the CDR3 is TGCGCCAGCAGTGTTATAAGGGGAACTGAAGCTTTCTTT.

The rearrangement uses TRBV20-1 and TRBJ2-1; possibly TRBD1 for D (5 bases). The CDR3 loop spans 15 amino acids. The V gene lost 2 bases and the J gene lost 2 bases, with 13 bases spanning the gap. Germline CDR1 is DFQATT and CDR2 is SNEGSKA (reference sequence). CDR3 sequence reads: CSARFPDTPYNEQFF. CDR3 DNA sequence: TGCAGTGCTAGATTTCCGGACACCCCCTACAATGAGCAGTTCTTC.

This clonotype appeared a few times. The chain is built from TRBV9 and TRBJ2-3; the D gene is possibly TRBD2 (7 bases). The V gene lost 3 bases and the J gene lost 1 base, with 15 bases spanning the gap. Germline assignment: CDR1 SGDLS and CDR2 YYNGEE. The CDR3 has 16 residues. The CDR3 region is CASSGMGGRGTDTQYF. CDR3 DNA: TGTGCCAGCAGCGGAATGGGGGGGCGAGGCACAGATACGCAGTATTTT.

This clonotype came up a few times. This chain joins TRBV24-1 and TRBJ2-1; D is uncertain. Germline V CDR1 and CDR2: KGHDR, SFDVKD. The germline V and J ends were trimmed by 3 bases and 4 bases, with 15 bases remaining between them. The CDR3 is 16 amino acids. The CDR3 region is CATSDETKVGYNEQFF. CDR3 DNA sequence: TGTGCCACCAGTGATGAGACCAAGGTGGGGTACAATGAGCAGTTCTTC.